The clone carrying this TCR beta chain appeared many times. The sample comes from a study of T cells in Graves' hyperthyroidism and ophthalmopathy. Amplification targeted TCR beta CDR3 regions from RNA transcripts. During a first-round RT-PCR of the TCR CDR3, the HTBI primer set was used. TCRdb used MiXCR to reprocess the multiplex PCR reads, holding one entry per CDR3 protein. The sample carries 700,000 or so distinct CDR3 sequences, about 15% recorded once. Between the trimmed V and J ends, which lost 4 bases and 1 base, there was a span of 14 bases. The germline gives CDR1 MNHEY, CDR2 SVGEGT. The CDR3 covers 17 residues.

The chain has TRBV6-2 or TRBV6-3 and TRBJ2-6, with unresolved D. Sequencing input: blood. This clonotype originated in a woman aged 50 to 60 with Graves' ophthalmopathy. CDR3 nucleotide sequence: TGTGCCAGCAGTTTTAACCGGGTCAAATCTGGGGCCAACGTCCTGACTTTC. It encodes CASSFNRVKSGANVLTF.